This T cell receptor beta chain was recorded in a study of blood T cells in healthy people across ages. The ends were cut back, 5 bases at V and 2 bases at J, with 13 bases in the middle. Germline V CDR1 and CDR2: SEHNR, FQNEAQ (reference sequence). The CDR3 has 15 amino acids. For the second PCR, which ran for roughly 7 to 11 cycles, a sample-barcoded 5' primer and a J-beta primer mix were used. TCRdb reprocessed the 5' RACE reads via MiXCR and lists one record per CDR3 protein. The table includes about 1,500,000 distinct CDR3 sequences, about 43% detected once. The chain has TRBV7-9 and TRBJ1-3; D unclear. The sequence came from a woman between 18 and 29 years old in good health. Sequencing was carried out using blood. The CDR3 reads CASSRLLGTGNTIYF. CDR3 DNA: TGTGCCAGCAGCCGACTTTTGGGGACTGGAAACACCATATATTTT. The variable domain in full, with the rest retrieved from reference TRBV7-9 and TRBJ1-3, is DTGVSQNPRHKITKRGQNVTFRCDPISEHNRLYWYRQTLGQGPEFLTYFQNEAQLEKSRLLSDRFSAERPKGSFSTLEIQRTEQGDSAMYLCASSRLLGTGNTIYFGEGSWLTVV.